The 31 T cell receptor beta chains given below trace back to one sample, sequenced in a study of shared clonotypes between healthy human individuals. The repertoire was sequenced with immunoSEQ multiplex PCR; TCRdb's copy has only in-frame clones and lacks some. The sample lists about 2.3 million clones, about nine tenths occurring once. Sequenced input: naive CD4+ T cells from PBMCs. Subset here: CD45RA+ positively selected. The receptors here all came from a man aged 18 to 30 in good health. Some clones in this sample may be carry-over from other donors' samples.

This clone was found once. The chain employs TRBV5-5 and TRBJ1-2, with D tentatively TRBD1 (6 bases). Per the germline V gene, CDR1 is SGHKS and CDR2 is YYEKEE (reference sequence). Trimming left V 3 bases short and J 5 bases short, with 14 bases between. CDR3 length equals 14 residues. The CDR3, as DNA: TGTGCCAGCAGCTCTCACAGGGTATGGTATGGCTACACCTTC. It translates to CASSSHRVWYGYTF. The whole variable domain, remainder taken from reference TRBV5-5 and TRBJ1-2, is DAGVTQSPTHLIKTRGQQVTLRCSPISGHKSVSWYQQVLGQGPQFIFQYYEKEERGRGNFPDRFSARQFPNYSSELNVNALLLGDSALYLCASSSHRVWYGYTFGSGTRLTVV.

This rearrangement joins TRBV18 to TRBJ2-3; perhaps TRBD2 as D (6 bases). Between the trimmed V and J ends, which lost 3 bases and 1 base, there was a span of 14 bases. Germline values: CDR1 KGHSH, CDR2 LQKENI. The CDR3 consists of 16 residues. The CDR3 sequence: CASSPLSGARTDTQYF. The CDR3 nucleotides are TGTGCCAGCTCACCCCTTAGCGGAGCACGCACAGATACGCAGTATTTT. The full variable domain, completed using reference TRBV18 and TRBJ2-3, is NAGVMQNPRHLVRRRGQEARLRCSPMKGHSHVYWYRQLPEEGLKFMVYLQKENIIDESGMPKERFSAEFPKEGPSILRIQQVVRGDSAAYFCASSPLSGARTDTQYFGPGTRLTVL.

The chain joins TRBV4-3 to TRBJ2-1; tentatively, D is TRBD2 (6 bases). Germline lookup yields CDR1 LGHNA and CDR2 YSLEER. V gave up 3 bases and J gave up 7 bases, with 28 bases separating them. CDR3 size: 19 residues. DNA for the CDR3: TGCGCCAGCAGCCAGGATAACTTTCCGGGACTCTCAAAAGTAAATGAGCAGTTCTTC. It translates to CASSQDNFPGLSKVNEQFF.

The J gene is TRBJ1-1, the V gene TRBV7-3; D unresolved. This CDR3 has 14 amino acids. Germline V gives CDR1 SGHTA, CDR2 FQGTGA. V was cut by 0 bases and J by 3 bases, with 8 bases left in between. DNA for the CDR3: TGTGCCAGCAGCTTAACGGAGGCGCACACTGAAGCTTTCTTT. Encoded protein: CASSLTEAHTEAFF.

For the CDR3, the DNA is TGTGCCATCAGTAAGACAGGGGTGAGCACAGATACGCAGTATTTT. This encodes CAISKTGVSTDTQYF. V and J are TRBV10-3 and TRBJ2-3; 8 positions agree with TRBD1. The CDR3 length is 15 residues. Germline CDR1 is ENHRY and CDR2 is SYGVKD. Trimming removed 5 bases from V and 0 bases from J; junction bases left unmatched: 4.

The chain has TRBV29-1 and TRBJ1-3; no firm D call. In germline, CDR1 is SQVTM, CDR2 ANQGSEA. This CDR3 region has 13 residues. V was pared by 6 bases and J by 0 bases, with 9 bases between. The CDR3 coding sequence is TGCAGCGTCATGGGGTCCTCTGGAAACACCATATATTTT. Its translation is CSVMGSSGNTIYF.

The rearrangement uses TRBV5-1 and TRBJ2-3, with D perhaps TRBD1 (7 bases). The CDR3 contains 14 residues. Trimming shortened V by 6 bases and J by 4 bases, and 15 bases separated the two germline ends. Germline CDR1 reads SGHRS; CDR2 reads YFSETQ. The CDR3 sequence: CASTPGGTADTQYF. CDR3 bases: TGCGCCAGCACCCCAGGGGGGACAGCAGATACGCAGTATTTT.

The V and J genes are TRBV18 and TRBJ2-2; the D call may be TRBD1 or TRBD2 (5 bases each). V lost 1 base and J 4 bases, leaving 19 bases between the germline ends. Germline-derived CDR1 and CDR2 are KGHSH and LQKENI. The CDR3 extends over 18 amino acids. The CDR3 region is CASSPLPGTPMGTGELFF. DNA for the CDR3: TGTGCCAGCTCACCACTGCCAGGGACGCCGATGGGCACCGGGGAGCTGTTTTTT.

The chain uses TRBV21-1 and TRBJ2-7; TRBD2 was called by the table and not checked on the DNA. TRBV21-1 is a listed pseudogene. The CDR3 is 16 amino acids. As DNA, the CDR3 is TGTGCCAACCCCGGCACCGGTAGCGGGACCCGTGGGGAGCAGTACTTC. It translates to CANPGTGSGTRGEQYF.

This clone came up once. CDR3 protein: CASTRTDGRSGANVLTF. Here the CDR3 DNA reads TGTGCCAGCACTCGGACGGACGGACGCTCTGGGGCCAACGTCCTGACTTTC. The J gene is TRBJ2-6, the V gene TRBV9; D not resolved. Germline V gene data show CDR1 as SGDLS and CDR2 as YYNGEE. V shed 6 bases and J shed 0 bases, with 16 bases lying between them. The CDR3 is 17 amino acids. Supplemented by reference TRBV9 and TRBJ2-6, the full variable domain reads DSGVTQTPKHLITATGQRVTLRCSPRSGDLSVYWYQQSLDQGLQFLIQYYNGEERAKGNILERFSAQQFPDLHSELNLSSLELGDSALYFCASTRTDGRSGANVLTFGAGSRLTVL.

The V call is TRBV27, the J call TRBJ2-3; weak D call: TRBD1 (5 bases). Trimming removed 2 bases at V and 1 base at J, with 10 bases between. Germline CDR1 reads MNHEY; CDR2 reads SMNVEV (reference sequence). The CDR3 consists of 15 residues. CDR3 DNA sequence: TGTGCCAGCAGTTTACAGGGATTGGGCACAGATACGCAGTATTTT. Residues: CASSLQGLGTDTQYF.

In DNA form, the CDR3 reads TGTGCCAGCAGCCACAGTCTCGGGGCAGGTGAGCAGTTCTTC. Its protein is CASSHSLGAGEQFF. V and J are TRBV7-2 and TRBJ2-1; D could derive from TRBD1 or TRBD2 (5 bases each). Deletions cut 5 bases from V and 9 bases from J, with 17 bases between. Germline V gene sequence: CDR1 SGHTA, CDR2 FQGNSA. The CDR3 totals 14 residues.

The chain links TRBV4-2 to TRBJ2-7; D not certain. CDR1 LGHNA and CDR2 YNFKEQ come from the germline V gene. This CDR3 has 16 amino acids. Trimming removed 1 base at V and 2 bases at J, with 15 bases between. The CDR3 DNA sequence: TGTGCCAGCAGCCAAGCAGGCCCTACGGCGCCCTACGAGCAGTACTTC. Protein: CASSQAGPTAPYEQYF.

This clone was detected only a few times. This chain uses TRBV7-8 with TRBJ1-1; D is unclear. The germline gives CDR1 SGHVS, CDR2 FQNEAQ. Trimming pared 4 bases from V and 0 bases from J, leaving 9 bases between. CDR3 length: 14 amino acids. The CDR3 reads CASSSDHLNTEAFF. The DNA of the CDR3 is TGTGCCAGCAGCTCTGACCACCTGAACACTGAAGCTTTCTTT.

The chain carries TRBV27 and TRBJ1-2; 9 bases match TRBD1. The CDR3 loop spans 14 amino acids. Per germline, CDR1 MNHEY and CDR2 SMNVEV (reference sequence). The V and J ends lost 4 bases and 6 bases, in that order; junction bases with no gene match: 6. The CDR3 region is CASSSRTGEDGYTF. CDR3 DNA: TGTGCCAGCAGTTCCCGGACAGGGGAAGATGGCTACACCTTC.

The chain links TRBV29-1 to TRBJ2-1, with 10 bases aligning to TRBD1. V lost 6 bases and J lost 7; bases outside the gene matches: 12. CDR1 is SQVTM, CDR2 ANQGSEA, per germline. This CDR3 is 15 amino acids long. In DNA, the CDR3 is TGCAGCGTCTCAACCTCGGGACAGGGGACTAATGAGCAGTTCTTC. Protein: CSVSTSGQGTNEQFF.

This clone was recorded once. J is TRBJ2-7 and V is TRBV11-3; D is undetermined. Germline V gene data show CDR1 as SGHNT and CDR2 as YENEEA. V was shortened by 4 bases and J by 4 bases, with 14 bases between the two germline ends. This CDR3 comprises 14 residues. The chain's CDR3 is CASSSPPDPYEQYF. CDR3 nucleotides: TGTGCCAGCAGCTCCCCCCCGGATCCTTACGAGCAGTACTTC.

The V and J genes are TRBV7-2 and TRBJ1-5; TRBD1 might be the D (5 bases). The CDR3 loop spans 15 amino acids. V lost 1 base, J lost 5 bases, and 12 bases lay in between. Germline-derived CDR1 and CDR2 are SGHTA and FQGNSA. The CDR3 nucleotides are TGTGCCAGCAGCTTAGAGATGGCGACAGATCAGCCCCAGCATTTT. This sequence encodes CASSLEMATDQPQHF. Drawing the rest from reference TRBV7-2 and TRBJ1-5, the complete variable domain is GAGVSQSPSNKVTEKGKDVELRCDPISGHTALYWYRQSLGQGLEFLIYFQGNSAPDKSGLPSDRFSAERTGGSVSTLTIQRTQQEDSAVYLCASSLEMATDQPQHFGDGTRLSIL.

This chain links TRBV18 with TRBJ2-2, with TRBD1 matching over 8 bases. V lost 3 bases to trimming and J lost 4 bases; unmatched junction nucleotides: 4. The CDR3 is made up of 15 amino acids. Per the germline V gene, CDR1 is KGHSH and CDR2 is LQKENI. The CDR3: CASSPGQASTGELFF. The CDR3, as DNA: TGTGCCAGCTCACCGGGACAGGCGAGCACCGGGGAGCTGTTTTTT.

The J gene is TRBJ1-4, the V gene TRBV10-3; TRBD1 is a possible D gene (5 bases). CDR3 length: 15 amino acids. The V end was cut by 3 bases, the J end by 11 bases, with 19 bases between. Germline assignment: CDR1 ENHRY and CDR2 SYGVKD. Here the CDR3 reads CAISDRAGSMGKLFF. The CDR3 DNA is TGTGCCATCAGTGACAGGGCGGGGTCCATGGGGAAACTGTTTTTT.

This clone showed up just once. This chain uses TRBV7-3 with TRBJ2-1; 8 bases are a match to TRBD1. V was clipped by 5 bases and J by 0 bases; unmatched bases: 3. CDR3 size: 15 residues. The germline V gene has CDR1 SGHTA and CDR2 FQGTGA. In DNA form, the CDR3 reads TGTGCCAGCAGCCCCGACAGGGGCTCCTACAATGAGCAGTTCTTC. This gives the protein CASSPDRGSYNEQFF.

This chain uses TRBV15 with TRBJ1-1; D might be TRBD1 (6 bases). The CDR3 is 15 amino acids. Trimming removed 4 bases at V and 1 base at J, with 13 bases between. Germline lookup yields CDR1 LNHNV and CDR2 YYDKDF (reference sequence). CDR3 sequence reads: CATSTFGTQNTEAFF. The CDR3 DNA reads TGTGCCACCAGCACGTTCGGGACACAGAACACTGAAGCTTTCTTT.

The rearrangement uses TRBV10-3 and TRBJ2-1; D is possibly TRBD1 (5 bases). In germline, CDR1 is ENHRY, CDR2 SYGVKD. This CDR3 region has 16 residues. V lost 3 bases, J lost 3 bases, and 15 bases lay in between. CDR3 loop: CAISEKQAVHYNEQFF. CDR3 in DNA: TGTGCCATCAGTGAAAAACAGGCGGTTCACTACAATGAGCAGTTCTTC.

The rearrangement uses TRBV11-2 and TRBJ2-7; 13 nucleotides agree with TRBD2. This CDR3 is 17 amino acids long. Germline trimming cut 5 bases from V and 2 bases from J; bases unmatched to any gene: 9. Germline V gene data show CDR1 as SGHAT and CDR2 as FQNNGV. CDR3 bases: TGTGCCAGCAGCCCACTAGCGGGAGGGCCGATGACCTACGAGCAGTACTTC. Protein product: CASSPLAGGPMTYEQYF. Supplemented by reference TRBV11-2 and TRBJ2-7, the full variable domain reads EAGVAQSPRYKIIEKRQSVAFWCNPISGHATLYWYQQILGQGPKLLIQFQNNGVVDDSQLPKDRFSAERLKGVDSTLKIQPAKLEDSAVYLCASSPLAGGPMTYEQYFGPGTRLTVT.

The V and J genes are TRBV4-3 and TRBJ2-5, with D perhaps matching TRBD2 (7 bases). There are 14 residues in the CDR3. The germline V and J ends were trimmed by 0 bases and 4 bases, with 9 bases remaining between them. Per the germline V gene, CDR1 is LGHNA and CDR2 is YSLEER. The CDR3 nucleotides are TGCGCCAGCAGCCAAGAGGGGGGGGCAGAGACCCAGTACTTC. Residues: CASSQEGGAETQYF.

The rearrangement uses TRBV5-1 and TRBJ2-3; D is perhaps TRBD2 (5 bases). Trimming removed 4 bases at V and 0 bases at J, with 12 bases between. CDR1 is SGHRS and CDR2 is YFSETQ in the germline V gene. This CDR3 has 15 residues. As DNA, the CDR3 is TGCGCCAGCAGCCTCTTCAGCGGAAGCACAGATACGCAGTATTTT. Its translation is CASSLFSGSTDTQYF.

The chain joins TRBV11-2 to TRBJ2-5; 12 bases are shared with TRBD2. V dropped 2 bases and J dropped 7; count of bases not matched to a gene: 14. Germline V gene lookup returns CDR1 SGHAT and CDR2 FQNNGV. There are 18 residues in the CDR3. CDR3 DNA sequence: TGTGCCAGCAGCTTAAGCCCCACACTAGCGGGAGGCGGGGCGACCCAGTACTTC. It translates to CASSLSPTLAGGGATQYF.

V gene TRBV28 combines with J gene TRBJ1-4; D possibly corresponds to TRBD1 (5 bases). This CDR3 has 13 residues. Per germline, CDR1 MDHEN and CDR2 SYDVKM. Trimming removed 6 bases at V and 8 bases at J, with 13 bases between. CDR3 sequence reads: CASSPPWGEKLFF. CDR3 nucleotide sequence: TGTGCCAGCAGCCCGCCGTGGGGGGAAAAACTGTTTTTT.

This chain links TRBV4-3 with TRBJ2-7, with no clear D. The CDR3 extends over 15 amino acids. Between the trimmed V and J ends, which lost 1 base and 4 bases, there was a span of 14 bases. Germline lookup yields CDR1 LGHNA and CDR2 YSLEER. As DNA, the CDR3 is TGCGCCAGCAGCCAAGGCCTCGCAGATCGGTACGAGCAGTACTTC. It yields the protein CASSQGLADRYEQYF.

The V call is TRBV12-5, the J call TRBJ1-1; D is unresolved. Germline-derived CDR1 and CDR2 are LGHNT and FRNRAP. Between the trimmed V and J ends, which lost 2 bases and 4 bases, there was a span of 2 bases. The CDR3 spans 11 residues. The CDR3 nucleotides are TGTGCTAGTGGTTTGAGCACTGAAGCTTTCTTT. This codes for CASGLSTEAFF.

CDR3 residues: CASSIFGGTTNEKLFF. The CDR3, as DNA: TGTGCCAGTAGTATTTTCGGGGGAACGACTAATGAAAAACTGTTTTTT. The V call is TRBV19, the J call TRBJ1-4; D is perhaps TRBD1 (5 bases). This CDR3 spans 16 amino acids. Trimming took 3 bases from V and 2 from J, leaving 13 bases between them. Germline V gene lookup returns CDR1 LNHDA and CDR2 SQIVND (reference sequence).